Shown below are 4 T cell receptor beta chains from a single sample sequenced in a study of T cell responses to AZD1222 COVID-19 vaccine. Generated by immunoSEQ multiplex PCR, the TCRdb table keeps only in-frame clones and is missing some. Seen here are 200,000 to 250,000 clones, approximately 94% observed once, and the top ten hold approximately 1.5%. The sequences come from peripheral blood, collected 28 days after the second dose of the MenACWY control vaccine. Every receptor here comes from an adult who received the MenACWY meningococcal vaccine as a control.

The chain is built from TRBV7-8 and TRBJ1-3; no definite D call. V was trimmed by 5 bases and J by 8 bases, leaving 10 bases between them. The CDR3 is 12 amino acids. Germline V gene data show CDR1 as SGHVS and CDR2 as FQNEAQ. The CDR3 coding sequence is TGTGCCAGCAGCCCCACGTCGGACACCATATATTTT. Translated, it gives CASSPTSDTIYF.

V usage is TRBV29-1 and J usage is TRBJ1-2; 10 bases line up with TRBD1. Germline V gene data show CDR1 as SQVTM and CDR2 as ANQGSEA. The CDR3 loop spans 14 amino acids. The V and J ends lost 6 bases and 2 bases, in that order; junction bases with no gene match: 6. The CDR3 bases are TGCAGCGTCGAACCGGGACAGGGGAACTATGGCTACACCTTC. The encoded protein is CSVEPGQGNYGYTF. Together with reference TRBV29-1 and TRBJ1-2, the CDR3 gives the full variable domain: SAVISQKPSRDICQRGTSLTIQCQVDSQVTMMFWYRQQPGQSLTLIATANQGSEATYESGFVIDKFPISRPNLTFSTLTVSNMSPEDSSIYLCSVEPGQGNYGYTFGSGTRLTVV.

The chain joins TRBV7-3 to TRBJ2-3; no clear D gene. Deletions cut 5 bases from V and 5 bases from J, with 11 bases between. The CDR3 covers 13 residues. CDR1 is SGHTA and CDR2 is FQGTGA in the germline V gene. CDR3 sequence: CASSPGKGDTQYF. The CDR3 DNA reads TGTGCCAGCAGCCCGGGTAAGGGAGATACGCAGTATTTT.

V is TRBV3-1 (or the pseudogene TRBV3-2) and J is TRBJ1-5; maybe TRBD1 (6 bases). V lost 1 base and J lost 9, with 16 bases in between. Germline CDR1 and CDR2: LGHDT and YNNKEL (reference sequence). This CDR3 contains 15 residues. CDR3 residues: CASSQGITGSPPQHF. The CDR3, as DNA: TGTGCCAGCAGCCAAGGGATCACAGGGTCTCCGCCCCAGCATTTT.